This T cell receptor (beta chain) came from a study of cytomegalovirus exposure and HLA in healthy donors. Study details: From donors who were HLA-typed, an early data release held 65 million to 85 million unique TCRs. Of around 400 genotyped donors, 81% grouped in the Caucasian-associated ancestry cluster. General observations from the study: Donors belonging to an Asian-associated ancestry cluster reportedly showed fewer N-insertions in productive TCRs than the approximately 670-donor mean, according to what a later analysis found.

With respect to this clone: Its cognate antigen is unknown.

Amplification used 60 Vbeta primers and 13 Jbeta primers. Study processing details: The count from a later analysis was 65 million to 90 million unique TCR beta chains, around 10 million of them shared. Produced via immunoSEQ multiplex PCR; TCRdb's table is partial and in-frame only. That table furnishes V, J and clone size, whereas the DNA furnished D and trimming. The sample yields over 150,000 clones, around 72% seen once. The receptor was derived from a man between 18 and 35 years old in good health and CMV-seronegative. The specimen was PBMCs.

The CDR3 DNA follows: TGTGCCAGCAGCTTGGGGCTAGCGGTCCTCTACAATGAGCAGTTCTTC. This codes for CASSLGLAVLYNEQFF. This chain uses TRBV5-4 with TRBJ2-1; TRBD2 aligns across 7 bases. CDR1 SGHNT and CDR2 YYREEE come from the germline V gene (reference sequence). V dropped 0 bases and J dropped 3; count of bases not matched to a gene: 6. CDR3 length: 16 amino acids.